One and the same sample provided the 23 T cell receptor beta chains below, sequenced in a study of CD8+ T cells in alopecia areata (dated by TCRdb to 2016 to 2019). Library prep was done by the immunoSEQ multiplex PCR assay. RNA was extracted from all samples and reverse transcribed into cDNA as template for TCR sequencing. This immuneACCESS table, as held by TCRdb, lists in-frame sequences with V and J called but not all clones. Of the missing ones, under half trace to an unresolved V gene in checked studies; the others have no known cause. The sample profile shows 150,000 or so clones; 55% of them were found once. The ten largest clones capture approximately 4.3% of the sample. Material: CD4+ T cells sorted from blood. These receptors were taken from a human donor in good health.

The genes are TRBV10-3 and TRBJ2-5; 10 bases match TRBD2. The V gene end was trimmed by 6 bases and the J gene end by 2 bases; junction bases not matched to a gene: 9. Germline V gene data show CDR1 as ENHRY and CDR2 as SYGVKD. There are 16 residues in the CDR3. The CDR3 coding sequence is TGTGCCATCAGCAATAAACTAGCGGGACATCAAGAGACCCAGTACTTC. Amino acids: CAISNKLAGHQETQYF.

The chain couples TRBV6-5 to TRBJ1-2, with D possibly matching TRBD1 (6 bases). Germline loops: CDR1 MNHEY, CDR2 SVGAGI. This CDR3 is 11 amino acids long. V lost 8 bases, J lost 10 bases, and 14 bases lay in between. CDR3 sequence reads: CASSLQGTYTF. As DNA, the CDR3 is TGTGCCAGCTCCCTCCAGGGGACCTACACCTTC.

The chain links TRBV18 to TRBJ1-5; 9 nucleotides line up with TRBD1. V lost 1 base to trimming and J lost 3 bases; unmatched junction nucleotides: 10. Germline CDR1 and CDR2: KGHSH and LQKENI. The CDR3 runs 18 residues. Here the CDR3 DNA reads TGTGCCAGCTCACCACGACAAACCGGGACAGGGATCAATCAGCCCCAGCATTTT. It is translated as CASSPRQTGTGINQPQHF. Variable domain in full (rest from reference TRBV18 and TRBJ1-5): NAGVMQNPRHLVRRRGQEARLRCSPMKGHSHVYWYRQLPEEGLKFMVYLQKENIIDESGMPKERFSAEFPKEGPSILRIQQVVRGDSAAYFCASSPRQTGTGINQPQHFGDGTRLSIL.

The CDR3: CASSLFAHTQYF. The CDR3 nucleotides are TGTGCCAGCAGCTTATTCGCACATACGCAGTATTTT. V and J are TRBV13 and TRBJ2-3, with D unclear. The CDR3 is 12 amino acids. Trimming removed 2 bases from V and 7 bases from J, with 7 bases in between. Germline CDR1 is PRHDT and CDR2 is FYEKMQ (reference sequence).

V and J are TRBV4-1 and TRBJ2-7; 8 bases map to TRBD2. Germline V gives CDR1 MGHRA, CDR2 YSYEKL. J lost 0 bases, V lost 0 bases, and 13 bases had no gene match. The CDR3 is 19 residues long. The CDR3 protein is CASSQDPPREATSSYEQYF. The CDR3 DNA follows: TGCGCCAGCAGCCAAGATCCCCCGCGGGAGGCCACCAGCTCCTACGAGCAGTACTTC.

This clone was seen once. The rearrangement uses TRBV7-2 and TRBJ2-5; possibly TRBD1 for D (6 bases). The germline V gene has CDR1 SGHTA and CDR2 FQGNSA. The germline V and J ends were trimmed by 6 bases and 2 bases, with 13 bases remaining between them. CDR3 length: 14 residues. The CDR3 loop reads CASSLFGQQETQYF. As DNA, the CDR3 is TGTGCCAGCAGTTTGTTTGGACAGCAAGAGACCCAGTACTTC.

The chain uses TRBV29-1 and TRBJ1-2; no reliable D call. The germline V gene has CDR1 SQVTM and CDR2 ANQGSEA. CDR3 length equals 15 residues. The V end lost 2 bases, the J end lost 3 bases, and 16 bases lay between the germline ends. CDR3 nucleotides: TGCAGCGTTGAACTTCAACCATCCGGGCACTATGGCTACACCTTC. Translation gives CSVELQPSGHYGYTF.

This clone was seen a handful of times. The genes are TRBV9 and TRBJ2-5, with D perhaps matching TRBD2 (6 bases). Germline V lookup: CDR1 SGDLS, CDR2 YYNGEE. CDR3 length: 13 residues. V was trimmed by 4 bases and J by 4 bases, leaving 11 bases between them. The CDR3 reads CASSLSGGETQYF. CDR3 DNA: TGTGCCAGCAGCCTTAGCGGCGGAGAGACCCAGTACTTC.

This clone was seen once. The chain recombines TRBV5-1 with TRBJ1-1, with 9 positions matching TRBD1. Per the germline V gene, CDR1 is SGHRS and CDR2 is YFSETQ. The length of the CDR3 is 15 residues. Trimming removed 4 bases from V and 0 bases from J; junction bases left unmatched: 4. CDR3 amino acids: CASSLTGGMNTEAFF. The DNA of the CDR3 is TGCGCCAGCAGCCTAACAGGGGGCATGAACACTGAAGCTTTCTTT.

The CDR3 coding sequence is TGTGCCAGCAGCGGGCCCGGGACCATTCAGTACTTC. It encodes CASSGPGTIQYF. This chain uses TRBV5-6 with TRBJ2-4; D may correspond to TRBD1 or TRBD2 (5 bases each). This CDR3 is built from 12 residues. The germline V gene has CDR1 SGHDT and CDR2 YYEEEE. The V end was cut by 4 bases, the J end by 9 bases, with 11 bases between.

The chain uses TRBV29-1 and TRBJ1-5, with a possible D match to TRBD1 (6 bases). The length of the CDR3 is 14 residues. V was trimmed by 7 bases and J by 2 bases, leaving 15 bases between them. Germline V gene data show CDR1 as SQVTM and CDR2 as ANQGSEA. Here the CDR3 DNA reads TGCAGCGCTTCCACAGGGCTCGGCAATCAGCCCCAGCATTTT. It translates to CSASTGLGNQPQHF.

The rearrangement joins TRBV6-1 to TRBJ2-7; 7 bases fit TRBD2. This CDR3 spans 16 amino acids. V was clipped by 4 bases and J by 3 bases; unmatched bases: 12. The germline V gene encodes CDR1 MNHNS and CDR2 SASEGT. This CDR3 is CASSVRRRGSGYEQYF. CDR3 nucleotide sequence: TGTGCCAGCAGTGTTAGGAGACGCGGGAGTGGCTACGAGCAGTACTTC.

The chain uses TRBV2 and TRBJ1-4; 9 bases map to TRBD1. Per the germline V gene, CDR1 is SNHLY and CDR2 is FYNNEI. The CDR3 runs 17 residues. V lost 7 bases and J lost 6; bases outside the gene matches: 15. For the CDR3, the DNA is TGTGCCAGCAATAAGCCTACAGGGGGCGGAGAGGATGAAAAACTGTTTTTT. Protein: CASNKPTGGGEDEKLFF. Based on the CDR3 plus reference TRBV2 and TRBJ1-4, the full variable domain is EPEVTQTPSHQVTQMGQEVILRCVPISNHLYFYWYRQILGQKVEFLVSFYNNEISEKSEIFDDQFSVERPDGSNFTLKIRSTKLEDSAMYFCASNKPTGGGEDEKLFFGSGTQLSVL.

This clone was seen a few times. This chain links TRBV6-5 with TRBJ2-7; D could derive from TRBD1 or TRBD2 (5 bases each). This CDR3 is 14 amino acids long. V lost 5 bases and J 2 bases, leaving 13 bases between the germline ends. Germline V gene data show CDR1 as MNHEY and CDR2 as SVGAGI. The DNA of the CDR3 is TGTGCCAGCAGTGCCTCGGGACGGCCCTACGAGCAGTACTTC. Protein sequence: CASSASGRPYEQYF.

This chain joins TRBV29-1 and TRBJ1-5; D might be TRBD1 (6 bases). Germline loops: CDR1 SQVTM, CDR2 ANQGSEA. The CDR3 is made up of 16 amino acids. V lost 4 bases to trimming and J lost 0 bases, with 16 bases between them. The CDR3 spells CSVAETGLDSNQPQHF. The CDR3 DNA reads as TGCAGCGTTGCCGAGACAGGATTGGATAGCAATCAGCCCCAGCATTTT.

The chain links TRBV5-6 to TRBJ2-5, with 7 bases aligning to TRBD1. V was clipped by 1 base and J by 3 bases; unmatched bases: 6. The CDR3 runs to 15 residues. Looked up from germline, CDR1 is SGHDT and CDR2 is YYEEEE. CDR3 protein: CASSLIGTGEETQYF. The CDR3 DNA is TGTGCCAGCAGCTTGATAGGTACAGGGGAAGAGACCCAGTACTTC.

This clone has more than one count but fewer than ten. The rearrangement joins TRBV29-1 to TRBJ2-3; D is unclear. The CDR3 length is 12 residues. With 8 bases removed from V and 0 bases from J, the gap between germline ends came to 9 bases. Germline V gene sequence: CDR1 SQVTM, CDR2 ANQGSEA. DNA for the CDR3: TGCAGCCCACGGCGGAGCACAGATACGCAGTATTTT. Translating it yields CSPRRSTDTQYF.

The rearrangement uses TRBV6-6 and TRBJ1-5; 8 bases are shared with TRBD1. The ends lost 7 bases at V and 3 bases at J; junction bases unmatched: 8. The germline gives CDR1 MNHNY, CDR2 SVGAGI (reference sequence). The CDR3 has 15 amino acids. CDR3 coding DNA: TGTGCCAGCACCCCGGACAGGGCCCCCAATCAGCCCCAGCATTTT. It is translated as CASTPDRAPNQPQHF.

The V and J genes are TRBV6-5 and TRBJ1-2; 8 bases align to TRBD1. Unmatched junction bases numbered 8, after V lost 6 bases and J lost 8 bases. CDR1 is MNHEY, CDR2 SVGAGI, per germline. The length of the CDR3 is 13 residues. CDR3: CASSLDREGGYTF. For the CDR3, the DNA is TGTGCCAGCAGCTTGGACAGGGAGGGAGGCTACACCTTC.

This clone was recorded once. This chain links TRBV7-2 with TRBJ2-1; D may be TRBD1 (6 bases). There are 15 residues in the CDR3. Germline V gene lookup returns CDR1 SGHTA and CDR2 FQGNSA. V lost 0 bases, J lost 2 bases, and 8 bases lay in between. The CDR3 DNA reads as TGTGCCAGCAGCTTAGCAGGGGGAACCTACAATGAGCAGTTCTTC. This gives the protein CASSLAGGTYNEQFF.

The rearrangement uses TRBV4-1 and TRBJ2-5, with D possibly being TRBD1 (6 bases). Germline V lookup: CDR1 MGHRA, CDR2 YSYEKL. This CDR3 is 15 amino acids long. V was pared by 4 bases and J by 4 bases, with 16 bases between. The CDR3 region has the DNA TGCGCCAGCAGCCCCCAAGGGGCAGGGGCAGAGACCCAGTACTTC. Its translation: CASSPQGAGAETQYF.

The V call is TRBV29-1, the J call TRBJ1-2; D is unclear. The germline gives CDR1 SQVTM, CDR2 ANQGSEA. V was cut by 4 bases and J by 7 bases, with 10 bases left in between. This CDR3 has 11 residues. This chain's CDR3 is CSVGPEAGYTF. CDR3 DNA sequence: TGCAGCGTTGGTCCCGAGGCTGGCTACACCTTC.

Only a few counts were recorded for this clone. The chain employs TRBV6-6 and TRBJ1-5; D uncertain. The germline V and J ends were trimmed by 6 bases and 3 bases, with 9 bases remaining between them. Germline assignment: CDR1 MNHNY and CDR2 SVGAGI (reference sequence). CDR3 length: 13 residues. The CDR3 spells CASSQEANQPQHF. DNA for the CDR3: TGTGCCAGCAGCCAGGAGGCCAATCAGCCCCAGCATTTT.